This T cell receptor (beta chain) emerged from a study of CD8 T cells in ankylosing spondylitis. Deletions cut 6 bases from V and 0 bases from J, with 8 bases between. This CDR3 spans 13 amino acids. The germline V gene encodes CDR1 MNHNY and CDR2 SVGAGI (reference sequence). TCRdb recomputed calls from the 5' RACE reads with MiXCR, one row per CDR3 protein. The sample has hundreds of thousands of distinct CDR3 sequences; under 35% are singletons. The receptor's source is a male donor with ankylosing spondylitis or in good health (not recorded which). Sample: blood, either unsorted or a sorted T cell fraction (not recorded which). The genes are TRBV6-6 and TRBJ1-2; D is uncertain. CDR3 region: CASRARSNYGYTF. The CDR3 DNA follows: TGTGCCAGCAGAGCCAGGTCTAACTATGGCTACACCTTC.